A single sample gave rise to the 17 T cell receptor beta chains below, sequenced in a study of T-cell reconstitution after alpha-beta-depleted transplantation in children. Construction of the TCRbeta library involved unique molecular identifiers. TCRdb called the PCR reads again in MiXCR, with one record for every CDR3 protein. The profile shows a few hundred thousand distinct CDR3 sequences, approximately 9% of them singletons. This specimen was PBMCs from the stem cell graft donor, taken from the stem cell graft. Receptor source: a human donor who donated a stem cell graft to a child with acute lymphoblastic leukemia.

This clonotype has more than one count but fewer than ten. The V and J genes are TRBV20-1 and TRBJ2-1; 8 nucleotides match TRBD1. CDR3 length: 13 residues. With V trimmed by 0 bases and J by 6 bases, 1 base remained unmatched. Germline-derived CDR1 and CDR2 are DFQATT and SNEGSKA (reference sequence). The chain's CDR3 is CSAREQGVNEQFF. CDR3 in DNA: TGCAGTGCTAGAGAACAGGGGGTCAATGAGCAGTTCTTC.

In this sample, this clonotype turned up a few times. The chain recombines TRBV5-1 with TRBJ1-1; D might be TRBD1 (5 bases). The germline CDR1 and CDR2 sequences are SGHRS and YFSETQ. The CDR3 has 14 amino acids. V shed 0 bases and J shed 4 bases, with 10 bases lying between them. The CDR3 is CASSLVQGRTEAFF. The DNA of the CDR3 is TGCGCCAGCAGCTTGGTCCAGGGTCGCACTGAAGCTTTCTTT.

This clonotype showed up many times. This chain connects TRBV5-1 to TRBJ2-1; TRBD2 matches 13 bases. J lost 1 base, V lost 4 bases, and 11 bases had no gene match. The CDR3 is 19 amino acids. Germline V CDR1 and CDR2: SGHRS, YFSETQ. The CDR3 protein is CASSPPGLAGVRSYNEQFF. CDR3 bases: TGCGCCAGCAGCCCTCCCGGACTAGCGGGGGTGAGGTCCTACAATGAGCAGTTCTTC.

The CDR3 sequence: CASSPRTGHQETQYF. The CDR3 DNA follows: TGTGCCAGCAGCCCTAGAACAGGCCACCAAGAGACCCAGTACTTC. The chain is built from TRBV7-8 and TRBJ2-5, with a possible D match to TRBD1 (5 bases). The length of the CDR3 is 15 residues. V was trimmed by 5 bases and J by 0 bases, leaving 13 bases between them. Germline CDR1 is SGHVS and CDR2 is FQNEAQ.

The rearrangement uses TRBV3-1 and TRBJ2-1; the match to TRBD2 covers 13 bases. CDR1 and CDR2 (germline): LGHDT, YNNKEL (reference sequence). V was clipped by 1 base and J by 2 bases; unmatched bases: 5. This CDR3 region has 18 residues. Written as DNA, the CDR3 is TGTGCCAGCAGCCAAGGGTATGGACTAGCGGGGGCCTACAATGAGCAGTTCTTC. It codes for CASSQGYGLAGAYNEQFF.

The chain uses TRBV12-3 or TRBV12-4 and TRBJ2-1, with D possibly TRBD1 on 6 matching bases. Trimming cost V 3 bases and J 7 bases, with 13 bases left between them. The CDR3 spans 14 residues. The CDR3 loop reads CASSFEQGSNEQFF. The DNA of the CDR3 is TGTGCCAGCAGTTTTGAGCAGGGGAGTAATGAGCAGTTCTTC.

The J gene is TRBJ2-5, the V gene TRBV5-1; no definite D call. CDR3 size: 16 residues. Trimming removed 0 bases at V and 5 bases at J, with 17 bases between. Germline CDR1 SGHRS, CDR2 YFSETQ. The chain's CDR3 is CASSLAHRRVGETQYF. The CDR3 bases are TGCGCCAGCAGCTTGGCCCATAGACGGGTTGGGGAGACCCAGTACTTC.

This clonotype was observed a few times. V and J are TRBV20-1 and TRBJ2-3; no definite D call. The germline CDR1 and CDR2 sequences are DFQATT and SNEGSKA (reference sequence). The CDR3 spans 13 residues. The germline V and J ends were trimmed by 3 bases and 2 bases, with 9 bases remaining between them. CDR3 loop: CSASGRLTDTQYF. CDR3 nucleotides: TGCAGTGCTAGTGGGCGCCTCACAGATACGCAGTATTTT.

The chain uses TRBV10-3 and TRBJ1-2, with a weak D call TRBD1 (6 bases). Germline assignment: CDR1 ENHRY and CDR2 SYGVKD. This CDR3 region has 14 residues. V gave up 2 bases and J gave up 6 bases, with 13 bases separating them. The CDR3 sequence is CAISENEGGNGYTF. In nucleotides, the CDR3 is TGTGCCATCAGTGAGAACGAGGGGGGTAATGGCTACACCTTC.

The genes are TRBV6-5 and TRBJ2-3; D is unclear. Germline V gene sequence: CDR1 MNHEY, CDR2 SVGAGI. Trimming shortened V by 2 bases and J by 6 bases, and 3 bases separated the two germline ends. The CDR3 spans 11 residues. CDR3: CASSYGDTQYF. In DNA form, the CDR3 reads TGTGCCAGCAGTTACGGCGATACGCAGTATTTT.

This clonotype was counted only a few times. Here the CDR3 reads CASSYPGGPNQPQHF. In nucleotides, the CDR3 is TGTGCCAGCAGTTACCCAGGGGGGCCGAATCAGCCCCAGCATTTT. This chain joins TRBV6-2 or TRBV6-3 and TRBJ1-5; 7 bases line up with TRBD1. The CDR3 is 15 amino acids. Germline loops: CDR1 MNHEY, CDR2 SVGEGT. The V segment lost 2 bases and the J segment 4 bases; nucleotides outside the gene matches: 5.

The table lists this clonotype with many counts. The chain joins TRBV30 to TRBJ2-6, with D perhaps matching TRBD1 (6 bases). Germline loops: CDR1 GTSNPN, CDR2 SVGIG (reference sequence). This CDR3 contains 17 residues. V was cut by 3 bases and J by 2 bases, with 17 bases left in between. CDR3 sequence reads: CAWSNRGGLAGANVLTF. CDR3 nucleotides: TGTGCCTGGAGCAATCGAGGGGGATTGGCTGGGGCCAACGTCCTGACTTTC.

This clonotype was counted ten times or more. The rearrangement links TRBV2 to TRBJ2-2; D is ambiguous. V lost 6 bases and J lost 7, with 18 bases in between. The germline gives CDR1 SNHLY, CDR2 FYNNEI. This CDR3 comprises 15 residues. The CDR3 spells CASRRDRSINGELFF. The CDR3 DNA reads TGTGCCAGCAGAAGAGACCGAAGTATTAACGGGGAGCTGTTTTTT.

This clonotype was counted many times. The V and J genes are TRBV2 and TRBJ2-5; no clear D. CDR1 is SNHLY, CDR2 FYNNEI, per germline. The CDR3 is 20 residues long. V lost 1 base to trimming and J lost 0 bases, with 24 bases between them. CDR3 bases: TGTGCCAGCAGTGAAGGGTTTGTCCAGTTCCCCGTTCCGTACCAAGAGACCCAGTACTTC. The encoded protein is CASSEGFVQFPVPYQETQYF.

This clonotype was observed many times. The chain recombines TRBV20-1 with TRBJ1-1; D call uncertain. CDR1 and CDR2 (germline): DFQATT, SNEGSKA (reference sequence). V lost 3 bases and J lost 5, with 13 bases in between. CDR3 size: 13 residues. CDR3: CSARIYRDTEAFF. The CDR3 DNA is TGCAGTGCTAGGATCTATCGGGATACTGAAGCTTTCTTT.

This clonotype occurred many times. The J gene is TRBJ1-5, the V gene TRBV4-2; D remains ambiguous. This CDR3 has 13 residues. The V end lost 0 bases, the J end lost 6 bases, and 6 bases lay between the germline ends. The germline V gene has CDR1 LGHNA and CDR2 YNFKEQ. The CDR3: CASSQDSIQPQHF. DNA for the CDR3: TGTGCCAGCAGCCAAGACTCGATTCAGCCCCAGCATTTT.

This rearrangement joins TRBV7-9 to TRBJ2-5; D unclear. Trimming removed 5 bases from V and 2 bases from J, with 15 bases in between. Germline V gene data show CDR1 as SEHNR and CDR2 as FQNEAQ (reference sequence). The CDR3 loop spans 15 amino acids. The CDR3 DNA is TGTGCCAGCAGCCCCCAAACCACAAGACAAGAGACCCAGTACTTC. Amino acids: CASSPQTTRQETQYF. Full variable domain (outside the CDR3, taken from reference TRBV7-9 and TRBJ2-5): DTGVSQNPRHKITKRGQNVTFRCDPISEHNRLYWYRQTLGQGPEFLTYFQNEAQLEKSRLLSDRFSAERPKGSFSTLEIQRTEQGDSAMYLCASSPQTTRQETQYFGPGTRLLVL.